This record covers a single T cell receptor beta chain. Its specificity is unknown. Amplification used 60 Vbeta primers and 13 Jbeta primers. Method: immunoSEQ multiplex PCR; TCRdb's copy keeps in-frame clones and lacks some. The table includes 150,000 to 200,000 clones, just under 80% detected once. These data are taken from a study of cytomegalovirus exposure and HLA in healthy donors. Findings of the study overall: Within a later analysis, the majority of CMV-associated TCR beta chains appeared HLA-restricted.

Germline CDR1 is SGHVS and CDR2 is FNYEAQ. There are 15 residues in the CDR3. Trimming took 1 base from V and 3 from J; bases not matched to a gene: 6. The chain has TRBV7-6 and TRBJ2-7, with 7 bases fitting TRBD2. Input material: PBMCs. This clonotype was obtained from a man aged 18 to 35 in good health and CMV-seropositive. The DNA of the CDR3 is TGTGCCAGCAGCTTAGATGCGGGAGTGGGCTACGAGCAGTACTTC. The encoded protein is CASSLDAGVGYEQYF.